One T cell receptor (beta chain) is described in this entry. This sample is part of a study of shared clonotypes between healthy human individuals. The V gene lost 0 bases and the J gene lost 1 base, with 9 bases spanning the gap. From germline, CDR1 is SGHRS and CDR2 YFSETQ. This CDR3 has 15 amino acids. A deep-level run was used for the assay. Over several immunoSEQ plates, each subset's genomic DNA was distributed in even portions. Authors' data handling: ImmunoSEQ sequences covered only the junction and lacked quality scores; filtering therefore differed. Assay used: immunoSEQ multiplex PCR; TCRdb lists only in-frame clones, some missing. V and J calls and clone size come straight from that table; D and trimming were deduced from the DNA. The data hold hundreds of thousands of clones, with less than 80% observed a single time.

The TCR was taken from a woman aged 35 to 49 in good health. Some clones in this sample may be carry-over from other donors' samples. The sample was PBMCs. The chain uses TRBV5-1 and TRBJ2-3; D gene ambiguous. CDR3 residues: CASSLGGSGTDTQYF. CDR3 nucleotides: TGCGCCAGCAGCTTGGGGGGAAGCGGCACAGATACGCAGTATTTT.